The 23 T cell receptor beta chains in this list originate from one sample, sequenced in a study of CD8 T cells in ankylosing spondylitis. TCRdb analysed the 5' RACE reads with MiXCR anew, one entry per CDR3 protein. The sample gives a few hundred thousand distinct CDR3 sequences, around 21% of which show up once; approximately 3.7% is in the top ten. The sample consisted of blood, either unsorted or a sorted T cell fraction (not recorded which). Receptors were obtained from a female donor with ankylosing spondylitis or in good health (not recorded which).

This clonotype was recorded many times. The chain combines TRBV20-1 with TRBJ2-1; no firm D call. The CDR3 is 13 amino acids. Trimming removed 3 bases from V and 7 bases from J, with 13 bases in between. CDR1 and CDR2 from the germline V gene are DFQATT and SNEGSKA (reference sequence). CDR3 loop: CSASRDSRNEQFF. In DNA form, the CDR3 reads TGCAGTGCTAGCCGCGACTCTCGAAATGAGCAGTTCTTC.

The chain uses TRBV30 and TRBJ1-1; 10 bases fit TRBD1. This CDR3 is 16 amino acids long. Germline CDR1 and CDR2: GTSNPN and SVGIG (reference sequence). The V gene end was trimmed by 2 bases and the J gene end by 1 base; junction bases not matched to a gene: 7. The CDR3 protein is CAWSSWTGGKNTEAFF. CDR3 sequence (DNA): TGTGCCTGGAGTAGTTGGACAGGGGGGAAGAACACTGAAGCTTTCTTT.

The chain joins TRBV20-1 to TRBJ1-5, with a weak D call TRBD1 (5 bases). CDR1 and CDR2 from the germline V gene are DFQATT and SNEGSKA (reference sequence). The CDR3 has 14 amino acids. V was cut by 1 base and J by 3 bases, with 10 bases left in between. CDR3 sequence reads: CSARVPRDNQPQHF. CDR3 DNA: TGCAGTGCTAGAGTCCCCAGGGACAATCAGCCCCAGCATTTT.

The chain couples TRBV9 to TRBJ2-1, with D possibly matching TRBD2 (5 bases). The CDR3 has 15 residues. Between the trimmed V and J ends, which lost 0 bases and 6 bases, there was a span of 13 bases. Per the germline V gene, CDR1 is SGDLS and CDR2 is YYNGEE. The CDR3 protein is CASSVGAATGNEQFF. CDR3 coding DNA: TGTGCCAGCAGCGTAGGAGCGGCTACTGGCAATGAGCAGTTCTTC.

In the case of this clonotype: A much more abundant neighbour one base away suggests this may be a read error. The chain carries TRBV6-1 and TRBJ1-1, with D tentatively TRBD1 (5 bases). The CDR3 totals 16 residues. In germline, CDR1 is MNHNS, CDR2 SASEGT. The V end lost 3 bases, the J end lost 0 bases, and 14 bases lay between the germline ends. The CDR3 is CASSDLQDGMNTEAFF. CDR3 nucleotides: TGTGCCAGCAGTGACCTACAGGACGGAATGAACACTGAAGCTTTCTTT.

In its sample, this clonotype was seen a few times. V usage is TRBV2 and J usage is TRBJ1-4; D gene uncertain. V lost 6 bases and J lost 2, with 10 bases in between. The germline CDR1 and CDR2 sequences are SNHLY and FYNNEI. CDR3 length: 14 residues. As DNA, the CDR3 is TGTGCCAGCAGCGGGTGGAGGACTAATGAAAAACTGTTTTTT. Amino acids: CASSGWRTNEKLFF.

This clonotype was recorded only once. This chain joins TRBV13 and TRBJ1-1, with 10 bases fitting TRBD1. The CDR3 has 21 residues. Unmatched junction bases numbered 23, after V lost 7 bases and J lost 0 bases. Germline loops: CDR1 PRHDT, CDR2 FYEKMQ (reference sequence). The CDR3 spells CASILWGHRGQGVEVNTEAFF. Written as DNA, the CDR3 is TGTGCCAGCATCCTCTGGGGACACCGAGGACAGGGGGTCGAGGTGAACACTGAAGCTTTCTTT.

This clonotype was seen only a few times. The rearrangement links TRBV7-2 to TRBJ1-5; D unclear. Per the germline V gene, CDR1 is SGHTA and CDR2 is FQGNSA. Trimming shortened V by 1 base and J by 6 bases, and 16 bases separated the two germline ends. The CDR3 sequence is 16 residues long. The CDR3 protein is CASSLGAAVGFQPQHF. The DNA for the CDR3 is TGTGCCAGCAGCTTAGGGGCGGCAGTGGGGTTTCAGCCCCAGCATTTT.

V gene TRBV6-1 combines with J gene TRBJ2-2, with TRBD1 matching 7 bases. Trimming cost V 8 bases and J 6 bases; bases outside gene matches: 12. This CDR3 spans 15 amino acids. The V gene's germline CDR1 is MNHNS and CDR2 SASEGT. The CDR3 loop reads CASGRTTGTAGELFF. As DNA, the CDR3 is TGTGCCAGCGGTCGAACGACGGGGACAGCCGGGGAGCTGTTTTTT.

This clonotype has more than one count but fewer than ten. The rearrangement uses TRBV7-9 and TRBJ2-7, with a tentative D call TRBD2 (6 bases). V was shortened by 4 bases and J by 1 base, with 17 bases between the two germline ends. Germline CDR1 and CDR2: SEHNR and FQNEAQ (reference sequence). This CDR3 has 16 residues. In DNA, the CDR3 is TGTGCCAGCAGCTCATTCTCGAGCCGGGGGTCCTACGAGCAGTACTTC. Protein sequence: CASSSFSSRGSYEQYF. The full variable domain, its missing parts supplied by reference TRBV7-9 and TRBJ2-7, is DTGVSQNPRHKITKRGQNVTFRCDPISEHNRLYWYRQTLGQGPEFLTYFQNEAQLEKSRLLSDRFSAERPKGSFSTLEIQRTEQGDSAMYLCASSSFSSRGSYEQYFGPGTRLTVT.

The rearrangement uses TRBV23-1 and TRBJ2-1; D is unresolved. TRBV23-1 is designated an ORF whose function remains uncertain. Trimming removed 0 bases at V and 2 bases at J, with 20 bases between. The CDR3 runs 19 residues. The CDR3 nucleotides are TGCGCCAGCAGTCAATCTCCCGTGCCTTTCCACCACCCCTACAATGAGCAGTTCTTC. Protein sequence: CASSQSPVPFHHPYNEQFF.

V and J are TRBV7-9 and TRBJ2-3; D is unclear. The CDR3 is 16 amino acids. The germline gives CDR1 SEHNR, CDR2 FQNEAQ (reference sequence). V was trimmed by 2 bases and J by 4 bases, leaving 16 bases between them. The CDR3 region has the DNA TGTGCCAGCAGCTTATTACTCTCAGACGGATCAGATACGCAGTATTTT. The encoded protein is CASSLLLSDGSDTQYF.

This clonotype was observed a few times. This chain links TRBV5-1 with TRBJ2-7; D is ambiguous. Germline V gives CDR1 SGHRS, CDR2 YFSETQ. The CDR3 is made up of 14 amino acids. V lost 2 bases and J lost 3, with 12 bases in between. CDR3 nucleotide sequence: TGCGCCAGCAGCTTAAGCATACTCAACTACGAGCAGTACTTC. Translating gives CASSLSILNYEQYF.

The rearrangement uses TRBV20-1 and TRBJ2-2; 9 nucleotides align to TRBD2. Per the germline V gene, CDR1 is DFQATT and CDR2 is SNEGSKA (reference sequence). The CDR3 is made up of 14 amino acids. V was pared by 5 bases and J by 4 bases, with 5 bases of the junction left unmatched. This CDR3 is CSALAGDITGELFF. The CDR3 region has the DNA TGCAGTGCTTTAGCGGGAGATATCACCGGGGAGCTGTTTTTT.

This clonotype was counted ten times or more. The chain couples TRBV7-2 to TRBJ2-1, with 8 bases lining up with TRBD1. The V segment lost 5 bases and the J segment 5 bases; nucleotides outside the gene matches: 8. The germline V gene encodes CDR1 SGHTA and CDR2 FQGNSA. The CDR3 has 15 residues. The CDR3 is CASSPWTGTNNEQFF. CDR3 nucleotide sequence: TGTGCCAGCAGCCCCTGGACAGGGACAAACAATGAGCAGTTCTTC.

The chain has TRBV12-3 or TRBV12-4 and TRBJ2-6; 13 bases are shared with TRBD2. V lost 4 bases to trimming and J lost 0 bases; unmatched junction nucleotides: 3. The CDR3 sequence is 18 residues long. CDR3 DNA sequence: TGTGCCAGCAGTTCTTGGACTAGCGGGGGCTCTGGGGCCAACGTCCTGACTTTC. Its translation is CASSSWTSGGSGANVLTF.

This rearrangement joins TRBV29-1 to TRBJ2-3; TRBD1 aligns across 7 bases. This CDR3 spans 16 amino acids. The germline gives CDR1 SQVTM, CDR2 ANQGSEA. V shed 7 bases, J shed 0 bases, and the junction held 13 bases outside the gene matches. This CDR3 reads CSGGTVVATSTDTQYF. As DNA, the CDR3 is TGCAGCGGAGGGACAGTAGTAGCCACTAGCACAGATACGCAGTATTTT.

CDR3 DNA: TGTGCCAGCAGTTCCTCGACAGGGGTTGAGCAGTTCTTC. It translates to CASSSSTGVEQFF. This chain connects TRBV12-3 or TRBV12-4 to TRBJ2-1; 8 bases match TRBD1. This CDR3 is 13 amino acids long. Trimming cost V 4 bases and J 9 bases; bases outside gene matches: 5.

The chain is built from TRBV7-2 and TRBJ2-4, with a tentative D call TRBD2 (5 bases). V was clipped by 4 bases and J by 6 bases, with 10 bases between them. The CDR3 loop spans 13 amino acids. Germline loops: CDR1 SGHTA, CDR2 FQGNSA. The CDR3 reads CASSSGLTNIQYF. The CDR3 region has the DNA TGTGCCAGCAGCTCCGGACTGACAAACATTCAGTACTTC. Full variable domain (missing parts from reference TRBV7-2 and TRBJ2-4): GAGVSQSPSNKVTEKGKDVELRCDPISGHTALYWYRQSLGQGLEFLIYFQGNSAPDKSGLPSDRFSAERTGGSVSTLTIQRTQQEDSAVYLCASSSGLTNIQYFGAGTRLSVL.

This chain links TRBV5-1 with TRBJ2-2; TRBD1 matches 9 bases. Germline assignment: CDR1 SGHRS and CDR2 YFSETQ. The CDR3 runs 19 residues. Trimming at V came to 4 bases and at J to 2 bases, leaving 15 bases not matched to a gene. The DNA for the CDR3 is TGCGCCAGCAGCCCTCTTCCGACCGGGACAGGGTATAACACCGGGGAGCTGTTTTTT. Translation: CASSPLPTGTGYNTGELFF.

This chain's CDR3 is CASSEVGEEQYF. Written as DNA, the CDR3 is TGTGCCAGCAGTGAGGTTGGGGAGGAGCAGTACTTC. The chain links TRBV2 to TRBJ2-7, with D possibly being TRBD2 (5 bases). This CDR3 spans 12 amino acids. CDR1 SNHLY and CDR2 FYNNEI come from the germline V gene. The V and J ends lost 3 bases and 7 bases respectively, with 10 bases between them.

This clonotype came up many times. The CDR3 nucleotides read TGTGCCAGCAGCTTAGACAGCTATGGCTACACCTTC. It codes for CASSLDSYGYTF. The V gene is TRBV5-5, the J gene TRBJ1-2; TRBD1 is a possible D gene (5 bases). CDR1 and CDR2 (germline): SGHKS, YYEKEE (reference sequence). The CDR3 is made up of 12 amino acids. V lost 2 bases, J lost 4 bases, and 6 bases lay in between.

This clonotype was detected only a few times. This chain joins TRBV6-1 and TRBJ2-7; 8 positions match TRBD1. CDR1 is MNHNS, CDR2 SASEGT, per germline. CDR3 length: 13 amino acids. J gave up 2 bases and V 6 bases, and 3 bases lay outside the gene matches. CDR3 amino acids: CASSPTGAYEQYF. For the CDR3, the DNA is TGTGCCAGCAGCCCGACAGGGGCCTACGAGCAGTACTTC.